This record looks at one T cell receptor beta chain sequence and its context. Its antigen is unidentified. ViraFEST used viral peptide pools to expand antigen-specific CD4+ T cells before sequencing. Scientists isolated CD4+ T cells after an approximately 10-day culture period ended. Vaccinated recipients, who were negative for nucleocapsid antibodies, had no history of SARS-CoV-2 infection. CDR3 size: 12 residues. CDR1 is SGHVS and CDR2 is FNYEAQ in the germline V gene. V was clipped by 5 bases and J by 2 bases, with 1 base between them. This specimen comes from a study of vaccination effects on CD4 cells after COVID-19. TCRdb's copy holds only in-frame clones and misses some; the assay was immunoSEQ multiplex PCR. The sample consists of about 41,000 clones, around 77% of them appearing once.

The sequence was collected from a human donor who received a COVID-19 vaccine. The sequences come from CD4+ T cells from PBMCs cultured with HCoV-NL63 spike peptides, collected before COVID-19 vaccination. The chain couples TRBV7-6 to TRBJ1-6; no reliable D call. The CDR3 region is CASSTYNSPLHF. The CDR3 DNA is TGTGCCAGCAGCACCTATAATTCACCCCTCCACTTT.